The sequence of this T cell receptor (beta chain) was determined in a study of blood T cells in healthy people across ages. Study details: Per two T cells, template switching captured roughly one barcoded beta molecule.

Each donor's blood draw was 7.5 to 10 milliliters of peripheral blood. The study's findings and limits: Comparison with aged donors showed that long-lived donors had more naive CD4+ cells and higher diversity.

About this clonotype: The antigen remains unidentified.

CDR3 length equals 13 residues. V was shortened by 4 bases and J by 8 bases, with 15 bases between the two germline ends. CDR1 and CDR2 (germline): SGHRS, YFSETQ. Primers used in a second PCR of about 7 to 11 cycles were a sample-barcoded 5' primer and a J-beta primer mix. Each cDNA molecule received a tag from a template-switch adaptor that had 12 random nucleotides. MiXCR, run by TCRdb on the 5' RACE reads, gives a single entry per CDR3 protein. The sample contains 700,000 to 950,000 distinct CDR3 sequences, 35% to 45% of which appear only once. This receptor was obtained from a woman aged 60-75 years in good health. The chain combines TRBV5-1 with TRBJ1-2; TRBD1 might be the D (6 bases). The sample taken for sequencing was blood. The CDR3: CASSEEGGAGYTF. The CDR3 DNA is TGCGCCAGCAGCGAAGAAGGGGGAGCGGGCTACACCTTC. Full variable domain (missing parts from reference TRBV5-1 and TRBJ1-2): KAGVTQTPRYLIKTRGQQVTLSCSPISGHRSVSWYQQTPGQGLQFLFEYFSETQRNKGNFPGRFSGRQFSNSRSEMNVSTLELGDSALYLCASSEEGGAGYTFGSGTRLTVV.